This T cell receptor (beta chain) came from a study of human T cells and chemical hapten exposure. In germline, CDR1 is MNHEY, CDR2 SMNVEV (reference sequence). V dropped 4 bases and J dropped 0 bases, with 6 bases sitting between them. The length of the CDR3 is 13 residues. Noted time point: healthy volunteer bleed at 2 weeks. Blood, whole and unfractionated, served as the source for total RNA extraction. Each cDNA molecule in the library carried unique molecular identifiers. TCRdb analysed the RACE reads with MiXCR anew, one entry per CDR3 protein. The sample carries 75,000 to 100,000 distinct CDR3 sequences, about 8.6% recorded once.

Material for sequencing was whole blood. The chain couples TRBV27 to TRBJ1-1; possibly TRBD1 for D (5 bases). The sequence derives from a female donor in good health. Some clones in this sample may be carry-over from other donors' samples. The CDR3 sequence is CASSYRLNTEAFF. The CDR3 coding sequence is TGTGCCAGCAGTTACAGGTTGAACACTGAAGCTTTCTTT.